One T cell receptor (beta chain) is described in this entry. What it binds is not known. Germline lookup yields CDR1 SGHAT and CDR2 FQNNGV. The trim removed 1 base at V and 3 bases at J, leaving 9 bases unmatched. The CDR3 is made up of 18 amino acids. This specimen belongs to a study of PD-1 blockade in classical Hodgkin lymphoma. Study outcomes and limitations: Before treatment, complete responders showed about the same diversity as newly diagnosed patients. A significant rise in TCR diversity was seen by C4D1 for CD4+ cells but not for CD8+ cells.

Documented time point: cycle 4 day 1 (C4D1), after six to seven weeks of nivolumab. Each and every patient relapsed after autologous stem cell transplantation, and patients got differing brentuximab vedotin exposure. Complete response, partial response or progressive disease were the best responses. The assay was immunoSEQ multiplex PCR, and TCRdb's table has in-frame clones only and misses some. Of roughly 100,000 clones in the sample, roughly 89% were seen once. This material consisted of peripheral blood mononuclear cells (PBMCs), taken before the fourth cycle of nivolumab. This clonotype originated in a human donor with classical Hodgkin lymphoma. V is TRBV11-2 and J is TRBJ2-1; the match to TRBD2 covers 10 bases. The CDR3 bases are TGTGCCAGCAGCTTAGCATCCGGACTAGCGGATCACTACAATGAGCAGTTCTTC. This gives the protein CASSLASGLADHYNEQFF.